Listed here is a single T cell receptor (beta chain). Its antigen is as yet unknown. The data originate from a study of T cell responses to AZD1222 COVID-19 vaccine. Libraries were prepared by immunoSEQ multiplex PCR; TCRdb keeps only in-frame clonotypes and omits some of them. Counted here are roughly 130,000 clones, 80% to 90% occurring once; the ten biggest clones make up 7.6%. The study's findings and limits: With two AZD1222 doses given, Spike-specific TCR breadth and depth both rose. Donors were largely white British and mainly female; clonal diversity was possibly underestimated.

The receptor comes from an adult in good health. Sequenced here: peripheral blood, sampled on day 0 of AZD1222 vaccination.

CDR3 sequence: CASSQDWTSGRVPSGANVLTF. CDR3 DNA: TGCGCCAGCAGCCAAGATTGGACTAGCGGGAGGGTACCCTCAGGGGCCAACGTCCTGACTTTC. The rearrangement uses TRBV4-3 and TRBJ2-6; 15 bases map to TRBD2. The V segment lost 0 bases and the J segment 4 bases; nucleotides outside the gene matches: 10. CDR1 LGHNA and CDR2 YSLEER come from the germline V gene. There are 21 residues in the CDR3.